This T cell receptor beta chain was retrieved from a study of T cell changes during pregnancy in multiple sclerosis. The assay was immunoSEQ multiplex PCR, and TCRdb's table has in-frame clones only and misses some. The sample includes tens of thousands of clones, approximately 90% of them seen just once. The V and J ends lost 10 bases and 3 bases, in that order; junction bases with no gene match: 11. The germline V gene has CDR1 LNHDA and CDR2 SQIVND (reference sequence). This CDR3 is 15 amino acids long. V usage is TRBV19 and J usage is TRBJ2-5; 10 bases match TRBD1. The TCR was taken from a female donor with multiple sclerosis, enrolled in a pregnancy study. The specimen comprised CD4+ T cells from peripheral blood mononuclear cells, sampled in the second trimester of pregnancy. CDR3 coding DNA: TGTGCCACCAAACGTACCGGGACAGGGGAAGAGACCCAGTACTTC. Translating it yields CATKRTGTGEETQYF.